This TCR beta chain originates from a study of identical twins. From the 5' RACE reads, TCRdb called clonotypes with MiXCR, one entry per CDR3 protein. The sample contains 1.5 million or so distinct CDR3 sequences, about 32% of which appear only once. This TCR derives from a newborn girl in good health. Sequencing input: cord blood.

CDR3 residues: CSVVPTSGSPYNEQFF. In DNA, the CDR3 is TGCAGCGTTGTACCTACTAGCGGGAGCCCCTACAATGAGCAGTTCTTC. V and J are TRBV29-1 and TRBJ2-1, with TRBD2 matching 11 bases. The CDR3 runs 16 residues. Trimming at V came to 4 bases and at J to 2 bases, leaving 7 bases not matched to a gene. Per germline, CDR1 SQVTM and CDR2 ANQGSEA.